This entry concerns a single T cell receptor beta chain. The sample originates from a study of blood T cell repertoires in COVID-19. Measured with immunoSEQ multiplex PCR; TCRdb has only the in-frame clones, and not every one. The repertoire includes around 400,000 clones, about 87% of them detected once, and about 2.3% sits in the top ten. The CDR3 is 12 residues long. Per germline, CDR1 GTSNPN and CDR2 SVGIG (reference sequence). The V and J ends lost 1 base and 5 bases respectively, with 8 bases between them. The chain employs TRBV30 and TRBJ2-5, with a weak D call TRBD1 (7 bases). This sequence was found in a woman aged 60 to 75 with COVID-19, enrolled during active disease. Sequences were obtained from peripheral blood. The CDR3 nucleotides are TGTGCCTGGAGTGCAGGGGGGGAGACCCAGTACTTC. It translates to CAWSAGGETQYF.